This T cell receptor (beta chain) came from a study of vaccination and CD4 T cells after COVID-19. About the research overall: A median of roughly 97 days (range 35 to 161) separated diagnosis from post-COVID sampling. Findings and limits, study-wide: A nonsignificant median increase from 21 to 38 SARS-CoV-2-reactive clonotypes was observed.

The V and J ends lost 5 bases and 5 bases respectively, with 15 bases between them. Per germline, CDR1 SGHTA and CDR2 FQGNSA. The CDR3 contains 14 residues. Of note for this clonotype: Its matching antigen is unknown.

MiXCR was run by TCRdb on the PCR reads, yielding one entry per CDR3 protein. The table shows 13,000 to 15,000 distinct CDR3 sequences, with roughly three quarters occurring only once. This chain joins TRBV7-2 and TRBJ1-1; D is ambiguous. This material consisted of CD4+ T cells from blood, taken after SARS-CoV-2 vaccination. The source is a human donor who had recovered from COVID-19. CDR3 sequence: CASSGGRRRTEAFF. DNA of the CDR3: TGTGCCAGCAGCGGAGGACGGAGGCGGACTGAAGCTTTCTTT.